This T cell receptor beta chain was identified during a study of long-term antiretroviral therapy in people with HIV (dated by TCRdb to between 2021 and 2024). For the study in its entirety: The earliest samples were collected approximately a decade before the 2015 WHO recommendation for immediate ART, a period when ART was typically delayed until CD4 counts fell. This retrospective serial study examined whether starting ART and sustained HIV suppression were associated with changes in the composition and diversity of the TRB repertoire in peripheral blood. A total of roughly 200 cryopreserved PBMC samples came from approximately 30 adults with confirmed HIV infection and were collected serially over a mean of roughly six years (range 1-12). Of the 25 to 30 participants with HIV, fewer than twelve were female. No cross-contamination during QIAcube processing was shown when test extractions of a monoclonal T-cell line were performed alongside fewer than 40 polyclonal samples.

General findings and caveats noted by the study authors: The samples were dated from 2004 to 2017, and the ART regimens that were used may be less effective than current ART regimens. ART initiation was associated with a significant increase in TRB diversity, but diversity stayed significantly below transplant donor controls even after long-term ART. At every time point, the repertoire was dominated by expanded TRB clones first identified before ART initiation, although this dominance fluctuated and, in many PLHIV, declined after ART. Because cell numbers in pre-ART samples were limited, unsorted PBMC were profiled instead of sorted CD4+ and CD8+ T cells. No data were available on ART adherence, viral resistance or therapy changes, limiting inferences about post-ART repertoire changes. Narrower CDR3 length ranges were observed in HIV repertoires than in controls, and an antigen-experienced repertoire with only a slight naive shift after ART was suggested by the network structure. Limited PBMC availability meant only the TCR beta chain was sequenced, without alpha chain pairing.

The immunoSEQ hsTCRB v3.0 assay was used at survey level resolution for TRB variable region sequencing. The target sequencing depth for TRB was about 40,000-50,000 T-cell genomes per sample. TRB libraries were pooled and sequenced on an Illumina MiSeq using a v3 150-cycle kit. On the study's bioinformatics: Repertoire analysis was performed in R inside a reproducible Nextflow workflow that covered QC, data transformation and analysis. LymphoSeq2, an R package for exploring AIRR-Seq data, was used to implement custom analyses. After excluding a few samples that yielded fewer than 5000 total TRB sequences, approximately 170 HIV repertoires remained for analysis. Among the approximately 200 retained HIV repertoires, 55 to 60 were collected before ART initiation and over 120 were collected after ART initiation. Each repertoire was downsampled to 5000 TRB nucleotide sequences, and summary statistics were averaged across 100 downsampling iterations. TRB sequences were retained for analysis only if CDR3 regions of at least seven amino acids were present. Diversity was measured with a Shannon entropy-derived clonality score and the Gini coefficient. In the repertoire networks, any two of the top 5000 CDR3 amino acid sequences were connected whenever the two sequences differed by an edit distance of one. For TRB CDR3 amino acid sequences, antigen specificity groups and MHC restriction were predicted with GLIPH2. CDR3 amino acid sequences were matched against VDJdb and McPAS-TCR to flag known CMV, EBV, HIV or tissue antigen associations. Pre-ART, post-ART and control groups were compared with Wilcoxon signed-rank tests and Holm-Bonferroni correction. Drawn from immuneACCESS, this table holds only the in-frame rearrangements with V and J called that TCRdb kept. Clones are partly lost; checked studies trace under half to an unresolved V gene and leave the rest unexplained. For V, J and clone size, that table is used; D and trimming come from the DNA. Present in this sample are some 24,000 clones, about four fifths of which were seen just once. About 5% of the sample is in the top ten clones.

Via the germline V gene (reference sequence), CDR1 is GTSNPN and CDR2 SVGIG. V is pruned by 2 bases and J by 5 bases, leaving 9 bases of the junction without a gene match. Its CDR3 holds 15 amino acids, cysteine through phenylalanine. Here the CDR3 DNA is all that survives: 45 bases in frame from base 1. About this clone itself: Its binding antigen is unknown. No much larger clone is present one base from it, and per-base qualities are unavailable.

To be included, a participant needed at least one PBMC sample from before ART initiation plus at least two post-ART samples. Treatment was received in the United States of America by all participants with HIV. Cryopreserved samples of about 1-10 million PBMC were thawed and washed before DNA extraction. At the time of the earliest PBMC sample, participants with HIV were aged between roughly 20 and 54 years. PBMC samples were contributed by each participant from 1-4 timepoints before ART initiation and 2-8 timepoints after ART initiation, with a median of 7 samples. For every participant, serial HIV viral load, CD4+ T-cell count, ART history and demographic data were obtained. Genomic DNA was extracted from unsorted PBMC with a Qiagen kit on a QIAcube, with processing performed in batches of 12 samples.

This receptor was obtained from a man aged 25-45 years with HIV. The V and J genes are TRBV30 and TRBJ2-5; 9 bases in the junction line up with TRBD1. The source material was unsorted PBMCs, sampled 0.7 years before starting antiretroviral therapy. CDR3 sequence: CAWSKPTGGGETQYF. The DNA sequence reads TGTGCCTGGAGTAAGCCGACAGGGGGTGGGGAGACCCAGTACTTC.